These T cell receptor beta chains were read from a single sample in a study of blood T cells in healthy people across ages. In TCRdb, the 5' RACE reads were re-called with MiXCR into one record per CDR3 protein. This sample has hundreds of thousands of distinct CDR3 sequences; under 70% occur once, and the top ten carry around 37%. Sequencing input: blood. Receptors originate from a man in his 60s in good health. Each CDR3 is given with its conserved first and last residue. Each record gives: J gene, V gene, clone size, D gene, CDR3 DNA, CDR3 protein. The D gene is left open where the match is weak. For some rows the clone size is stated as once, few or many, or as a class when expanded; others skip it.

>TRBJ1-2|TRBV6-1|once|TRBD1
TGTGCCAGCAGTGGGACGGGACAGGGGTCTAACTATGGCTACACCTTC
CASSGTGQGSNYGYTF
>TRBJ2-7|TRBV7-9|.|TRBD1
TGTGCCAGCAGGGACAGGCACTACGAGCAGTACTTC
CASRDRHYEQYF
>TRBJ1-2|TRBV27|few|.
TGTGCCAGCAGTTTATCGAAAGGCAGTAACTATGGCTACACCTTC
CASSLSKGSNYGYTF
>TRBJ2-3|TRBV12-3/TRBV12-4|.|TRBD2
TGTGCCAGCAGCTCCCACTGGCGGGGGTCCGTTACGCAGTATTTT
CASSSHWRGSVTQYF
>TRBJ1-4|TRBV28|few|.
TGTGCCAGCAGTCCGGGGGGCACAACTGGTGAAAAACTGTTTTTT
CASSPGGTTGEKLFF
>TRBJ2-1|TRBV7-2|once|.
TGTGCCAGCAGCCCGTACGCGGCGGATGAGCAGTTCTTC
CASSPYAADEQFF
>TRBJ2-7|TRBV6-2/TRBV6-3|.|.
TGTGCCAGCAGCCTGGGACCAACGACCTACGAGCAGTACTTC
CASSLGPTTYEQYF
>TRBJ1-1|TRBV6-2/TRBV6-3|.|.
TGTGCCAGCACCAACAGGGCATACCACGAAGCTTTCTTT
CASTNRAYHEAFF
>TRBJ2-7|TRBV29-1|.|.
TGCAGCGTTTCCGGGACACTCTCCTACGAGCAGTACTTC
CSVSGTLSYEQYF
>TRBJ2-7|TRBV28|.|.
TGTGCCAGCAGTTTTATAAGGGGGAACTCCTACGAGCAGTACTTC
CASSFIRGNSYEQYF
>TRBJ2-7|TRBV28|.|TRBD1
TGTGCCAGCAGTTCCCGCTTCCGACAGGGTAAAGGCGAGCAGTACTTC
CASSSRFRQGKGEQYF
>TRBJ2-1|TRBV24-1|.|TRBD2
TGTGCCACCAGTGAAACTAGCGGGGGGGCAATCAATGAGCAGTTCTTC
CATSETSGGAINEQFF
>TRBJ1-4|TRBV12-3/TRBV12-4|few|.
TGTGCCAGCAGTTTTGGCGAGGGTTTCCTTAATGAAAAACTGTTTTTT
CASSFGEGFLNEKLFF
>TRBJ2-7|TRBV12-3/TRBV12-4|.|.
TGTGCCAGCAGTTCCCGGGGTGGCGGAACCTACGAGCAGTACTTC
CASSSRGGGTYEQYF
>TRBJ2-1|TRBV3-1|few|.
TGTGCCAGCAGCGTCACGGGTGAGCAGTTCTTC
CASSVTGEQFF
>TRBJ2-1|TRBV20-1|.|TRBD2
TGCAGTGCCTATAGCGGGGGCGATGAGCAGTTCTTC
CSAYSGGDEQFF
>TRBJ2-5|TRBV12-3/TRBV12-4|few|.
TGTGCCAGCAGTTTCAGAGGGCAGGGGGGAGAGACCCAGTACTTC
CASSFRGQGGETQYF
>TRBJ1-6|TRBV14|.|.
TGTGCCAGCAGCTCAACGAGAAATTCACCCCTCCACTTT
CASSSTRNSPLHF
>TRBJ2-3|TRBV11-2|.|.
TGTGCCAGCAGCCCTGGGACTCGAAACACAGATACGCAGTATTTT
CASSPGTRNTDTQYF
>TRBJ1-2|TRBV7-2|many|TRBD1
TGTGCCAGCAGCCCAACACAGGGGGGTGGCTACACCTTC
CASSPTQGGGYTF
>TRBJ2-1|TRBV20-1|few|TRBD2
TGCAGTGCTAGAGGCGCGACTAGCGGGGGGGCCTCCCCTGAGCAGTTCTTC
CSARGATSGGASPEQFF
>TRBJ1-1|TRBV3-1|.|.
TGTGCCAGCACTCCCGAGGGGGGCAGGGCTGAAGCTTTCTTT
CASTPEGGRAEAFF
>TRBJ1-2|TRBV29-1|.|.
TGCAGCGCCGGACTAGGCCATGGCTACACCTTC
CSAGLGHGYTF
>TRBJ2-1|TRBV28|.|TRBD1
TGTGCCAGCAGTTTCCCGGGACAGGGCGGGAATGAGCAGTTCTTC
CASSFPGQGGNEQFF
>TRBJ1-4|TRBV5-5|few|.
TGTGCCAGCAGCTTACTGGGGGATGTAGAAAAACTGTTTTTT
CASSLLGDVEKLFF
>TRBJ2-3|TRBV12-3/TRBV12-4|.|.
TGTGCCAGCAGTGCTAACAGTGCAGATACGCAGTATTTT
CASSANSADTQYF
>TRBJ1-2|TRBV7-2|.|.
TGTGCCAGCAGCCCCACAGTGGGTGGCTACACCTTC
CASSPTVGGYTF
>TRBJ2-3|TRBV5-1|few|.
TGCGCCAGCAGCGAGGATTTCAGGAGCACAGATACGCAGTATTTT
CASSEDFRSTDTQYF
>TRBJ2-7|TRBV27|.|TRBD1
TGTGCCAGCAGTCAGAAGGGGGCGCGAGGGAACGAGCAGTACTTC
CASSQKGARGNEQYF
>TRBJ2-3|TRBV29-1|.|TRBD2
TGCAGCGCCGAAGGGACTAGCGGGGTTGGAGATACGCAGTATTTT
CSAEGTSGVGDTQYF
>TRBJ2-2|TRBV6-5|.|TRBD1
TGTGCCAGCAGGACAGGGTACGACACCGGGGAGCTGTTTTTT
CASRTGYDTGELFF
>TRBJ2-1|TRBV20-1|few|.
TGCAGTGCTAGAGATACTAGGGGCTCCTTCTATGAGCAGTTCTTC
CSARDTRGSFYEQFF
>TRBJ1-2|TRBV12-3/TRBV12-4|many|.
TGTGCCAGCAGCTGGTCCACTTATGGCTACACCTTC
CASSWSTYGYTF